This T cell receptor beta chain was recorded in a study of blood T cell repertoires in COVID-19. Study in general: Samples came from the United States, Italy and Spain, spanning acute and convalescent COVID-19.

The CDR3 totals 14 residues. Trimming took 3 bases from V and 5 from J, leaving 14 bases between them. CDR1 and CDR2 from the germline V gene are SGHRS and YFSETQ. Seattle's cohort entered during active infection and was followed longitudinally. Per the authors' pipeline: Amplification of reference gene primers was used by the study to estimate nucleated cell counts. Using immunoSEQ multiplex PCR, the repertoire was profiled, and TCRdb retains in-frame clones only, with some absent. The DNA gave D and trimming, while V, J and clone size come from that table. The sample lists about 270,000 clones, 70% to 90% occurring once.

Sequencing was done on a sample of peripheral blood. This receptor was obtained from a woman under 40 with COVID-19, enrolled during active disease. This chain links TRBV5-1 with TRBJ1-2; D remains ambiguous. CDR3 in amino acids: CASSSIEPKYGYTF. In nucleotides, the CDR3 is TGCGCCAGCAGCTCTATAGAACCAAAGTATGGCTACACCTTC.